The 2 T cell receptor beta chains in this list originate from one sample, sequenced in a study of monozygotic twins with inflammatory bowel disease. TCRdb re-called the 5' RACE reads and shows each CDR3 protein once, DNA omitted. The listing records around 370,000 distinct CDR3 sequences. Sequencing was done on a sample of blood. The receptors derive from a human donor with ulcerative colitis or Crohn's disease, or a healthy co-twin of an affected twin (not recorded which).

This sequence joins TRBV15 and TRBJ1-6. The CDR3 has 16 amino acids. Germline CDR1 and CDR2: LNHNV and YYDKDF (reference sequence). Here the CDR3 reads CATSRALSSYNSPLHF.

The rearrangement joins TRBV9 to TRBJ2-3; TCRdb's assignment of TRBD1 cannot be checked, as there is no DNA. The CDR3 has 17 residues. Germline V gene sequence: CDR1 SGDLS, CDR2 YYNGEE. CDR3 in amino acids: CASSVRGGGVGTDMQYF.